This TCR beta chain was retrieved from a study of a mutant IDH1 vaccine in newly diagnosed glioma. Study-wide findings and caveats: Changes in the top peripheral T cell clonotypes seemingly had no bearing on pseudoprogression.

Data came from immunoSEQ multiplex PCR; TCRdb stores just in-frame clones and leaves some out. The table lists fewer than 150,000 clones, around 90% of them singletons. The CDR3 extends over 15 amino acids. Per the germline V gene, CDR1 is SGHAT and CDR2 is FQDESV (reference sequence). Trimming removed 0 bases from V and 0 bases from J, with 8 bases in between. Regarding time point: week 11, during vaccination. The content of each vaccine dose was 300 ug of mutant IDH1 20-mer peptide, and topical imiquimod accompanied it. Comments on this clone: Its antigen is as yet unknown.

The J gene is TRBJ1-2, the V gene TRBV11-1; no reliable D call. Material: PBMCs, obtained from a glioma patient whose treatment included an IDH1 peptide vaccine. The clonotype comes from a woman in her 50s with glioma. The CDR3 sequence is CASSLAGNPNYGYTF. DNA for the CDR3: TGTGCCAGCAGCTTAGCAGGGAATCCTAACTATGGCTACACCTTC. The full variable domain, its missing parts supplied by reference TRBV11-1 and TRBJ1-2, is EAEVAQSPRYKITEKSQAVAFWCDPISGHATLYWYRQILGQGPELLVQFQDESVVDDSQLPKDRFSAERLKGVDSTLKIQPAELGDSAMYLCASSLAGNPNYGYTFGSGTRLTVV.